Sequencing of this T cell receptor beta chain was carried out in a study of T-cell reconstitution after alpha-beta-depleted transplantation in children listed by TCRdb under 2016. General notes on the study: T-cell immune reconstitution after TCRalphabeta/CD19-depleted allogeneic hematopoietic cell transplantation in children was quantitatively tracked in the study by means of TCR repertoire profiling.

About this clonotype itself: Its antigen has not been determined. At one boundary the junction diverges from the germline segment, which might be a read error.

Libraries came from PCR. This sample was sequenced with an Illumina HiSeq 2500. TCR library preparation used molecular barcoding, with unique molecular identifiers applied to normalize quantification of the TCRbeta repertoire. The raw public reads went through TCRdb reprocessing: fastp at Q25, MiXCR clone calling, in-frame beta chains kept. Every CDR3 protein is listed once, alongside the most common genes and DNA of its rows. Across this sample there are 450,000 to 600,000 distinct CDR3 sequences, with 15% to 20% seen only once. The leading ten clones occupy 3.3% of the sample. This clonotype originated in a human donor who donated a stem cell graft to a child with acute lymphoblastic leukemia. Specimen: PBMCs from the stem cell graft donor, collected from the stem cell graft.

The CDR3 region reads CASSWDHETQYF. The nucleotides are TGTGCCAGCAGCTGGGACCATGAGACCCAGTACTTC. The chain couples TRBV5-5 to TRBJ2-5; the D segment may tentatively be TRBD1 or TRBD2, each giving 5 matched bases. Counted from cysteine to phenylalanine, this CDR3 has 12 amino acids. Here the CDR3 DNA is all that survives: 36 bases in frame from base 1. CDR1 and CDR2 were assigned from the germline V gene (reference sequence) as SGHKS and YYEKEE.